Listed below are T cell receptor beta chains from one sample, sequenced in a study of T cells after yellow fever vaccination. TCRdb recomputed calls from the 5' RACE reads with MiXCR, one row per CDR3 protein. The profile shows hundreds of thousands of distinct CDR3 sequences, approximately 12% of them singletons. Sequenced here: PBMCs, sampled on the day of the yellow fever booster vaccination. These receptor sequences come from a man aged 25-40 years who received the YFV17D yellow fever vaccine. Both conserved end residues are part of each CDR3. Clone sizes are given selectively: once, few, many, or a class where the clone is expanded.

cdr3_length j_call clone_size v_call cdr3_aa
16 TRBJ2-5 NA TRBV6-5 CASSYRGQGRKETQYF
13 TRBJ2-7 NA TRBV29-1 CSVESREGPEQYF
17 TRBJ2-1 NA TRBV6-1 CASWAGRFSSSYNEQFF
18 TRBJ2-1 few TRBV28 CASSSGGFRGNSYNEQFF
14 TRBJ2-4 few TRBV5-1 CASSPRQVRDIQYF
12 TRBJ2-7 many TRBV11-3 CASSSADYEQYF
15 TRBJ2-1 many TRBV5-1 CASSLMAGGYNEQFF
14 TRBJ2-5 few TRBV5-1 CASSLLSTQETQYF
15 TRBJ2-1 few TRBV12-3/TRBV12-4 CASSPLAGIYNEQFF
13 TRBJ2-5 NA TRBV3-1 CASIPDSQETQYF
16 TRBJ1-2 few TRBV7-8 CASSLGWPGELGGYTF
15 TRBJ2-3 few TRBV7-2 CASSLETRGTDTQYF
16 TRBJ2-2 NA TRBV4-3 CASSQGSSRGYGELFF
20 TRBJ2-6 NA TRBV5-1 CASSLIPPGQSSSGANVLTF
15 TRBJ2-5 NA TRBV7-6 CASSLPQGVTETQYF
17 TRBJ2-3 NA TRBV21-1 CASSKVLVRERADTQYF
15 TRBJ2-1 NA TRBV7-2 CASSKAGLGRNEQFF
15 TRBJ1-2 few TRBV2 CASNQDRGGNYGYTF
15 TRBJ2-1 few TRBV18 CASGPTGGPYNEQFF
14 TRBJ2-1 NA TRBV12-3/TRBV12-4 CASSFYRGPNEQFF
18 TRBJ2-2 few TRBV9 CASSPRDRGYTNTGELFF
14 TRBJ2-2 few TRBV6-2/TRBV6-3 CASSRTRSTGELFF
13 TRBJ2-3 many TRBV29-1 CSVVSWDTDTQYF
12 TRBJ2-7 NA TRBV12-5 CASGPQGDEQYF
16 TRBJ2-7 NA TRBV12-3/TRBV12-4 CASSLFQADPWNEQYF
14 TRBJ1-1 many TRBV4-3 CASSQAGRGTEAFF
12 TRBJ2-1 many TRBV12-3/TRBV12-4 CASSLTGSEQFF
13 TRBJ2-7 many TRBV7-2 CASSRGQIYEQYF
12 TRBJ2-1 NA TRBV7-3 CASSSNVDEQFF
17 TRBJ2-7 NA TRBV14 CASSQSELAALSYEQYF
12 TRBJ2-7 NA TRBV6-6 CASSYSRSEQYF
16 TRBJ2-1 NA TRBV28 CASMGNPGLAYNEQFF
14 TRBJ2-1 few TRBV20-1 CSAARPNSYNEQFF
15 TRBJ2-7 few TRBV5-5 CASSLVAGVNHEQYF
13 TRBJ1-1 NA TRBV6-2/TRBV6-3 CASRRTGYTEAFF
11 TRBJ1-1 NA TRBV6-5 CASGYRDEAFF
14 TRBJ2-7 NA TRBV7-9 CASSGLMGGYEQYF
14 TRBJ1-4 few TRBV30 CAWSGDRSNEKLFF
19 TRBJ2-1 NA TRBV29-1 CSVPGRGAIQEGRYNEQFF
15 TRBJ2-7 few TRBV5-1 CASSLTGSLDYEQYF
13 TRBJ2-7 few TRBV6-1 CASKQEFYYEQYF
14 TRBJ2-3 few TRBV27 CASNPAGGSDTQYF
14 TRBJ2-1 NA TRBV3-1 CASSQAIKGGEQFF
15 TRBJ2-5 few TRBV29-1 CSVRASVPKQETQYF
17 TRBJ2-6 few TRBV6-2/TRBV6-3 CASSSTSGRPGANVLTF
18 TRBJ2-5 NA TRBV20-1 CSARDGREEDRPQETQYF
15 TRBJ2-1 NA TRBV12-3/TRBV12-4 CASSFGLGSYNEQFF
17 TRBJ2-1 NA TRBV18 CASSSRREALGKNEQFF
16 TRBJ1-4 few TRBV12-3/TRBV12-4 CASSPNGKGVNEKLFF
15 TRBJ2-1 NA TRBV4-3 CASSQELSAFNEQFF
18 TRBJ1-2 few TRBV11-1 CASSLWSGGNSIFYGYTF
17 TRBJ2-1 NA TRBV5-1 CASSLRGQGASYNEQFF
15 TRBJ2-1 NA TRBV12-3/TRBV12-4 CASRIRTGPYNEQFF
14 TRBJ2-2 few TRBV19 CASSPPLSTGELFF